Following are 27 T cell receptor beta chains from one sample sequenced in a study of cytomegalovirus exposure and HLA in healthy donors. The PCR used 60 Vbeta and 13 Jbeta primers. TCRdb's table, derived via immunoSEQ multiplex PCR, lists solely in-frame clones and lacks some. In the table there are about 83,000 clones, roughly four fifths of which are singletons. Sequenced sample: PBMCs. Every receptor here comes from a woman under 40 in good health and CMV-seronegative.

The rearrangement joins TRBV18 to TRBJ2-7; D ambiguous. Germline lookup yields CDR1 KGHSH and CDR2 LQKENI. CDR3 length: 12 residues. Deletions cut 3 bases from V and 6 bases from J, with 9 bases between. The CDR3 nucleotides read TGTGCCAGCTCACCCGGTAGCTTCGAGCAGTACTTC. Its translation: CASSPGSFEQYF. Filled out from reference TRBV18 and TRBJ2-7, the complete variable domain reads NAGVMQNPRHLVRRRGQEARLRCSPMKGHSHVYWYRQLPEEGLKFMVYLQKENIIDESGMPKERFSAEFPKEGPSILRIQQVVRGDSAAYFCASSPGSFEQYFGPGTRLTVT.

Points on this clone: The junction and the germline gene differ at one end; a read error may be behind it. This chain joins TRBV7-9 and TRBJ1-2; the match to TRBD1 covers 8 bases. CDR3 length: 15 amino acids. In germline, CDR1 is SEHNR, CDR2 FQNEAQ (reference sequence). The CDR3 DNA reads TGTTCCAGCAGCTCGCTAGGACAGGGCAACTATGGCTACACCTTC. Translating gives CSSSSLGQGNYGYTF.

The CDR3 DNA reads as TGTGCCACCACCGGGGGACAGGGACTCCATCAAGAAAAACTGTTTTTT. Translating gives CATTGGQGLHQEKLFF. The chain combines TRBV15 with TRBJ1-4; 9 bases map to TRBD1. Trimming took 7 bases from V and 8 from J; bases not matched to a gene: 14. CDR1 is LNHNV, CDR2 YYDKDF, per germline (reference sequence). This CDR3 has 16 amino acids.

The genes are TRBV9 and TRBJ1-2; possibly TRBD1 for D (6 bases). This CDR3 is built from 17 residues. The V gene lost 0 bases and the J gene lost 3 bases, with 18 bases spanning the gap. Looked up from germline, CDR1 is SGDLS and CDR2 is YYNGEE. The CDR3: CASSVDARTEGDYGYTF. The DNA for the CDR3 is TGTGCCAGCAGCGTAGACGCTCGGACAGAAGGGGACTATGGCTACACCTTC.

Here the CDR3 DNA reads TGTGCCAGCAGCGTAGATAACCCACGGGTCCTAGGATCCTACAATGAGCAGTTCTTC. Translation gives CASSVDNPRVLGSYNEQFF. The gene calls are TRBV7-3 and TRBJ2-1; D is undetermined. The CDR3 runs to 19 residues. CDR1 is SGHTA, CDR2 FQGTGA, per germline. The V and J ends lost 5 bases and 1 base respectively, with 24 bases between them.

The V and J genes are TRBV5-4 and TRBJ2-3; no reliable D call. This CDR3 region has 14 residues. CDR1 and CDR2 (germline): SGHNT, YYREEE (reference sequence). Trimming cost V 1 base and J 6 bases, with 12 bases left between them. The CDR3 here is CASSLIVATDTQYF. The CDR3 bases are TGTGCCAGCAGCTTGATTGTAGCAACCGATACGCAGTATTTT.

V is TRBV27 and J is TRBJ2-1; 11 bases fit TRBD2. In germline, CDR1 is MNHEY, CDR2 SMNVEV (reference sequence). The junction had 5 bases not matched to a gene; V was cut back by 6 bases and J by 4 bases. The CDR3 has 15 amino acids. The CDR3 bases are TGTGCCAGCAGGGTGGGACTAGCGGCATACAATGAGCAGTTCTTC. This encodes CASRVGLAAYNEQFF.

The rearrangement uses TRBV19 and TRBJ2-1; TRBD1 matches 9 bases. V lost 9 bases and J lost 4; bases outside the gene matches: 7. The CDR3 runs to 14 residues. Germline V CDR1 and CDR2: LNHDA, SQIVND (reference sequence). CDR3 nucleotides: TGTGCCAGCAAAGGGACAGGGACTTACAATGAGCAGTTCTTC. Translating gives CASKGTGTYNEQFF.

J is TRBJ2-1 and V is TRBV28, with 12 positions matching TRBD2. There are 20 residues in the CDR3. J gave up 3 bases and V 5 bases, and 17 bases lay outside the gene matches. Germline lookup yields CDR1 MDHEN and CDR2 SYDVKM. CDR3 coding DNA: TGTGCCAGCAGTCCAACTTCTAGCGGGAGGGCCCAACCAGACTACAATGAGCAGTTCTTC. Translating gives CASSPTSSGRAQPDYNEQFF. Looking up the rest from reference TRBV28 and TRBJ2-1 gives the full variable domain: DVKVTQSSRYLVKRTGEKVFLECVQDMDHENMFWYRQDPGLGLRLIYFSYDVKMKEKGDIPEGYSVSREKKERFSLILESASTNQTSMYLCASSPTSSGRAQPDYNEQFFGPGTRLTVL.

V usage is TRBV30 and J usage is TRBJ1-5; the D gene is possibly TRBD1 (5 bases). Looked up from germline, CDR1 is GTSNPN and CDR2 is SVGIG (reference sequence). The CDR3 extends over 13 amino acids. The germline V and J ends were trimmed by 2 bases and 4 bases, with 9 bases remaining between them. The chain's CDR3 is CAWSYGGNQPQHF. For the CDR3, the DNA is TGTGCCTGGAGTTACGGGGGAAATCAGCCCCAGCATTTT.

V gene TRBV18 combines with J gene TRBJ2-5; 7 bases align to TRBD1. Per the germline V gene, CDR1 is KGHSH and CDR2 is LQKENI. The V gene end was trimmed by 6 bases and the J gene end by 3 bases; junction bases not matched to a gene: 4. The CDR3 spans 13 residues. DNA of the CDR3: TGTGCCAGCTCCCCTGGGACAGAAGAGACCCAGTACTTC. Encoded protein: CASSPGTEETQYF.

CDR3 sequence: CASSTGHTFSYNEQFF. The CDR3 DNA reads as TGTGCCAGCAGCACGGGACACACATTCTCCTACAATGAGCAGTTCTTC. The V and J genes are TRBV7-2 and TRBJ2-1; TRBD1 is a possible D gene (6 bases). The CDR3 consists of 16 residues. Deletions cut 5 bases from V and 0 bases from J, with 14 bases between. Per germline, CDR1 SGHTA and CDR2 FQGNSA.

The gene calls are TRBV28 and TRBJ2-5; 10 nucleotides match TRBD1. After removal of 4 bases from V and 6 bases from J, the junction contained 5 bases not matched to a gene. The CDR3 has 14 residues. The germline CDR1 and CDR2 sequences are MDHEN and SYDVKM. For the CDR3, the DNA is TGTGCCAGCAGTTGGACAGGGGGGAGGAAGACCCAGTACTTC. Its protein is CASSWTGGRKTQYF.

Regarding this clone: At one boundary the junction diverges from the germline segment, which might be a read error. The rearrangement links TRBV2 to TRBJ2-1, with 12 bases identical to TRBD2. This CDR3 is 18 amino acids long. Germline loops: CDR1 SNHLY, CDR2 FYNNEI. Here the CDR3 reads CASRGTSGPSSSHNEQFF. The CDR3 DNA reads TGTGCCAGCCGGGGGACTAGCGGGCCAAGTAGCTCCCACAATGAGCAGTTCTTC. Using reference TRBV2 and TRBJ2-1 for the parts outside the CDR3, the full variable domain is EPEVTQTPSHQVTQMGQEVILRCVPISNHLYFYWYRQILGQKVEFLVSFYNNEISEKSEIFDDQFSVERPDGSNFTLKIRSTKLEDSAMYFCASRGTSGPSSSHNEQFFGPGTRLTVL.

Note on this clone: The same CDR3 arises from other DNA sequences in this sample as well. V gene TRBV10-3 combines with J gene TRBJ2-3, with D possibly matching TRBD2 (6 bases). The V and J ends lost 3 bases and 2 bases respectively, with 15 bases between them. The CDR3 covers 16 residues. CDR1 and CDR2 from the germline V gene are ENHRY and SYGVKD. CDR3 sequence reads: CAISEGTGGVTDTQYF. The DNA for the CDR3 is TGTGCCATCAGTGAAGGGACCGGAGGGGTCACAGATACGCAGTATTTT.

The chain uses TRBV11-2 and TRBJ2-7; D perhaps matches TRBD2 (5 bases). This CDR3 spans 17 amino acids. Germline CDR1 is SGHAT and CDR2 is FQNNGV. Trimming shortened V by 0 bases and J by 2 bases, and 17 bases separated the two germline ends. In DNA, the CDR3 is TGTGCCAGCAGCTTAGATATCGATCGGGGTTTTCCCTACGAGCAGTACTTC. It codes for CASSLDIDRGFPYEQYF.

This clone came up a few times. The chain uses TRBV12-5 and TRBJ2-7, with TRBD1 matching 7 bases. The V and J ends lost 0 bases and 1 base, in that order; junction bases with no gene match: 9. Germline CDR1 reads LGHNT; CDR2 reads FRNRAP. The CDR3 totals 17 residues. The CDR3 DNA reads TGTGCTAGTGGTTTGGTCCTCCCGGGACAGCCTTCCTACGAGCAGTACTTC. Translating gives CASGLVLPGQPSYEQYF.

This chain connects TRBV28 to TRBJ2-7, with 9 bases fitting TRBD1. This CDR3 spans 13 amino acids. CDR1 MDHEN and CDR2 SYDVKM come from the germline V gene. Trimming removed 2 bases from V and 6 bases from J; junction bases left unmatched: 2. CDR3 loop: CASSLGQGREQYF. The CDR3 bases are TGTGCCAGCAGTTTAGGACAGGGGCGCGAGCAGTACTTC. The entire variable domain, with the rest obtained from reference TRBV28 and TRBJ2-7, is as follows: DVKVTQSSRYLVKRTGEKVFLECVQDMDHENMFWYRQDPGLGLRLIYFSYDVKMKEKGDIPEGYSVSREKKERFSLILESASTNQTSMYLCASSLGQGREQYFGPGTRLTVT.

The chain joins TRBV6-5 to TRBJ1-6, with TRBD1 matching 7 bases. CDR3 size: 14 residues. V dropped 6 bases and J dropped 6; count of bases not matched to a gene: 5. Germline values: CDR1 MNHEY, CDR2 SVGAGI. The CDR3 here is CASRGDRTNSPLHF. In nucleotides, the CDR3 is TGTGCCAGCAGGGGGGACAGAACTAATTCACCCCTCCACTTT.

This rearrangement joins TRBV6-1 to TRBJ1-5, with D maybe TRBD1 (6 bases). Germline V gives CDR1 MNHNS, CDR2 SASEGT. The CDR3 is 12 residues long. V lost 7 bases, J lost 4 bases, and 8 bases lay in between. The CDR3 loop reads CASKQGNQPQHF. CDR3 nucleotides: TGTGCCAGCAAGCAGGGGAATCAGCCCCAGCATTTT.

This clone has only one observation. This chain joins TRBV10-3 and TRBJ2-2; tentatively, D is TRBD2 (6 bases). Germline-derived CDR1 and CDR2 are ENHRY and SYGVKD. This CDR3 is built from 14 residues. V was clipped by 6 bases and J by 3 bases, with 11 bases between them. The CDR3 nucleotides read TGTGCCATCAGGGACTACATAGACACCGGGGAGCTGTTTTTT. This gives the protein CAIRDYIDTGELFF.

The chain links TRBV15 to TRBJ2-1; 14 bases align to TRBD2. Germline CDR1 LNHNV, CDR2 YYDKDF (reference sequence). The CDR3 spans 17 residues. J gave up 12 bases and V 1 base, and 11 bases lay outside the gene matches. The CDR3 nucleotides read TGTGCCACCAGCAGAGCCCCAGGGACTAGCGGGAGTCGGGGGCAGTTCTTC. Protein product: CATSRAPGTSGSRGQFF.

V usage is TRBV28 and J usage is TRBJ1-1; the D is unclear. From germline, CDR1 is MDHEN and CDR2 SYDVKM. This CDR3 spans 15 amino acids. The V end lost 1 base, the J end lost 5 bases, and 14 bases lay between the germline ends. CDR3 sequence (DNA): TGTGCCAGCAGTTTATATGGGATCGGGAGAACTGAAGCTTTCTTT. Amino acid sequence: CASSLYGIGRTEAFF.

The rearrangement links TRBV28 to TRBJ1-4, with a possible D match to TRBD1 (5 bases). The CDR3 totals 14 residues. Trimming removed 6 bases from V and 6 bases from J, with 14 bases in between. Germline CDR1 is MDHEN and CDR2 is SYDVKM. CDR3: CASSSGGSDEKLFF. In nucleotides, the CDR3 is TGTGCCAGCAGCTCCGGGGGTTCGGATGAAAAACTGTTTTTT.

V is TRBV5-1 and J is TRBJ2-2, with TRBD1 matching over 9 bases. The V segment lost 0 bases and the J segment 4 bases; nucleotides outside the gene matches: 1. The CDR3 sequence is 15 residues long. In germline, CDR1 is SGHRS, CDR2 YFSETQ. In DNA form, the CDR3 reads TGCGCCAGCAGCTTGGGGACAGGGGTCACCGGGGAGCTGTTTTTT. It translates to CASSLGTGVTGELFF.

CDR3 in DNA: TGTGCCAGCCGTGGAGGGTTGTCGGGCTACGAGCAGTACTTC. Translating it yields CASRGGLSGYEQYF. The V and J genes are TRBV11-2 and TRBJ2-7, with a weak D call TRBD2 (6 bases). This CDR3 has 14 amino acids. Germline V gene data show CDR1 as SGHAT and CDR2 as FQNNGV. The V gene lost 8 bases and the J gene lost 3 bases, with 17 bases spanning the gap.

This chain connects TRBV28 to TRBJ1-1; a possible D gene is TRBD1 (6 bases). CDR1 and CDR2 from the germline V gene are MDHEN and SYDVKM. V lost 6 bases, J lost 2 bases, and 16 bases lay in between. This CDR3 is 15 amino acids long. The chain's CDR3 is CASSRGGLRNTEAFF. CDR3 bases: TGTGCCAGCAGCCGGGGGGGGCTAAGAAACACTGAAGCTTTCTTT.